This TCR beta chain originates from a study of radiotherapy plus CTLA-4 blockade in lung cancer. Germline assignment: CDR1 LNHDA and CDR2 SQIVND (reference sequence). The V end lost 7 bases, the J end lost 1 base, and 16 bases lay between the germline ends. The CDR3 runs to 15 residues. The data were produced by immunoSEQ multiplex PCR, yet TCRdb's version contains in-frame clones alone and is incomplete. This table has tens of thousands of clones, 70% to 75% appearing once. The source was peripheral blood, collected from a patient treated with radiotherapy plus ipilimumab. The receptor was derived from a human donor with non-small cell lung cancer whose response to radiotherapy plus ipilimumab could not be evaluated. The rearrangement joins TRBV19 to TRBJ1-1; tentatively, D is TRBD1 (6 bases). The CDR3 here is CASNPRTASNTEAFF. CDR3 coding DNA: TGTGCCAGTAACCCCCGGACAGCTTCGAACACTGAAGCTTTCTTT. The full variable domain, in which reference TRBV19 and TRBJ1-1 provide the parts outside the CDR3, is DGGITQSPKYLFRKEGQNVTLSCEQNLNHDAMYWYRQDPGQGLRLIYYSQIVNDFQKGDIAEGYSVSREKKESFPLTVTSAQKNPTAFYLCASNPRTASNTEAFFGQGTRLTVV.